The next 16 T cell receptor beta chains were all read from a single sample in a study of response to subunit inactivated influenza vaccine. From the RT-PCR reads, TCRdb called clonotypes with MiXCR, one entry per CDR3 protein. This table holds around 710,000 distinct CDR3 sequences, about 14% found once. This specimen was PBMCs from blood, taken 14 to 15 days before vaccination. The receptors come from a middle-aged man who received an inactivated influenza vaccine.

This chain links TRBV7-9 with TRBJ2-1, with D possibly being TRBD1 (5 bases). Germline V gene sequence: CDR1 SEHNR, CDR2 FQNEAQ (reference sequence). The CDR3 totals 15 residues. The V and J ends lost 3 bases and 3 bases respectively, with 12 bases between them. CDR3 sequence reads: CASSFWSQGYNEQFF. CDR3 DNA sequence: TGTGCCAGCAGCTTTTGGTCTCAGGGCTACAATGAGCAGTTCTTC.

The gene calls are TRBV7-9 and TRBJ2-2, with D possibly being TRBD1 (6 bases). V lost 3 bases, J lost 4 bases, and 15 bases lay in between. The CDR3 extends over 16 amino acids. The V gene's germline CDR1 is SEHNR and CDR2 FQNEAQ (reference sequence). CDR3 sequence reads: CASSLVSGTTTGELFF. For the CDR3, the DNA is TGTGCCAGCAGCTTGGTGTCCGGGACAACCACCGGGGAGCTGTTTTTT.

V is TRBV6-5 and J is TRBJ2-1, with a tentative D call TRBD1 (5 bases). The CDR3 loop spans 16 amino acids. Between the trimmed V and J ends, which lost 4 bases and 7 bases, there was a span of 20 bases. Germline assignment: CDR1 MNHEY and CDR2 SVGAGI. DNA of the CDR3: TGTGCCAGCAGTTCCGGGTCGCAGGGTCAATGGAATGAGCAGTTCTTC. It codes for CASSSGSQGQWNEQFF.

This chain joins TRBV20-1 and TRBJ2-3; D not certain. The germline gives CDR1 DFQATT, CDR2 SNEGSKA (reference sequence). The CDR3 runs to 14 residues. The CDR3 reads CSAQTRASTDTQYF. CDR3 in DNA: TGCAGCGCCCAAACCCGTGCTAGCACAGATACGCAGTATTTT.

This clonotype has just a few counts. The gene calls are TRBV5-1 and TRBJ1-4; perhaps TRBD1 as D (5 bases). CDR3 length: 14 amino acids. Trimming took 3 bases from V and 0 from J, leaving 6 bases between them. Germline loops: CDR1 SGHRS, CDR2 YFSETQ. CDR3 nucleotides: TGCGCCAGCAGCTGGACAACAACTAATGAAAAACTGTTTTTT. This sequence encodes CASSWTTTNEKLFF.

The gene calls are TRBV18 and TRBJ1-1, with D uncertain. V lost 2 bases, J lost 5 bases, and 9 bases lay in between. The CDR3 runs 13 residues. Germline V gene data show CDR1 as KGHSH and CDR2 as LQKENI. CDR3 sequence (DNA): TGTGCCAGCTCACCAGCCCTGTCTACTGAAGCTTTCTTT. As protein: CASSPALSTEAFF.

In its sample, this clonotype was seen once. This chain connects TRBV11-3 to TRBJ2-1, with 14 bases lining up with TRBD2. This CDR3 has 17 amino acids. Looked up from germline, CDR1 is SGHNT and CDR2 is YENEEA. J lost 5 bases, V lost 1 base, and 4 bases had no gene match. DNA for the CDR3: TGTGCCAGCAGCTTAGTTGGGACTAGCGGGAGTAACAATGAGCAGTTCTTC. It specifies CASSLVGTSGSNNEQFF. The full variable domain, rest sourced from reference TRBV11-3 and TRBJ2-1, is EAGVVQSPRYKIIEKKQPVAFWCNPISGHNTLYWYLQNLGQGPELLIRYENEEAVDDSQLPKDRFSAERLKGVDSTLKIQPAELGDSAVYLCASSLVGTSGSNNEQFFGPGTRLTVL.

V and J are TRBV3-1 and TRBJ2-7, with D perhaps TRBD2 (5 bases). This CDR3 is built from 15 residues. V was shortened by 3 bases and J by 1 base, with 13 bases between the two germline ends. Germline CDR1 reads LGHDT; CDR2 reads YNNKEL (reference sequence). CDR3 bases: TGTGCCAGCAGCCAGTATGGACTCAAGTCCTACGAGCAGTACTTC. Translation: CASSQYGLKSYEQYF.

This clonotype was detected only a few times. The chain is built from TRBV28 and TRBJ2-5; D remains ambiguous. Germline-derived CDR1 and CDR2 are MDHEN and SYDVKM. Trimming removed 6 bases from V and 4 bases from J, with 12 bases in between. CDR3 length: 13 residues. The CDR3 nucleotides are TGTGCCAGCAGAGAAGGACGGAGAGAGACCCAGTACTTC. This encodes CASREGRRETQYF.

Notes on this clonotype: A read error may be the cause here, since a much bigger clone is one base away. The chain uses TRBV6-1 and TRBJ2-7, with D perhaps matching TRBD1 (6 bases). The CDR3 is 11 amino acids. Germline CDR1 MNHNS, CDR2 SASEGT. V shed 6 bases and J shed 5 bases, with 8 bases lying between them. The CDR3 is CASRDSHEQYF. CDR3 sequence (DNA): TGTGCCAGCAGGGACAGCCACGAGCAGTACTTC.

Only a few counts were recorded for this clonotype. The CDR3 loop is CASSLNRQDPLNTGELFF. DNA of the CDR3: TGCGCCAGCAGCCTAAACCGACAGGACCCGCTGAACACCGGGGAGCTGTTTTTT. J is TRBJ2-2 and V is TRBV4-1; TRBD1 might be the D (6 bases). The CDR3 is 18 amino acids. CDR1 and CDR2 (germline): MGHRA, YSYEKL. Trimming shortened V by 4 bases and J by 1 base, and 19 bases separated the two germline ends.

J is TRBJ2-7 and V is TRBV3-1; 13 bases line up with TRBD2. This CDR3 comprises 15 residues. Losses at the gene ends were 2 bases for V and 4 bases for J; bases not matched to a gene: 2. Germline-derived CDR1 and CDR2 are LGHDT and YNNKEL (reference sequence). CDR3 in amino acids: CASSQTGLAGYEQYF. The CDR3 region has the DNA TGTGCCAGCAGCCAAACGGGACTAGCGGGATACGAGCAGTACTTC.

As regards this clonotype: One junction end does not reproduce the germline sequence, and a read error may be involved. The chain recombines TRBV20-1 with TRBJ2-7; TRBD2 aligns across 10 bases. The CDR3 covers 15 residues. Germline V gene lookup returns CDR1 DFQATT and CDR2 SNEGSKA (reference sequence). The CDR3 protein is CCARLGTSASYEQYF. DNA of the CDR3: TGCTGTGCTAGACTCGGGACTAGCGCCTCCTACGAGCAGTACTTC.

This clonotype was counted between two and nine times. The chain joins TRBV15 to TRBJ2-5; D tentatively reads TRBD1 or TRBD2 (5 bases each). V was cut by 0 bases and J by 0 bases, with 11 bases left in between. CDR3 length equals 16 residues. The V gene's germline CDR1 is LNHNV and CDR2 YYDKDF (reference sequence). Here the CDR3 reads CATSRDEGKYQETQYF. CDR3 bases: TGTGCCACCAGCAGAGATGAGGGGAAGTACCAAGAGACCCAGTACTTC.

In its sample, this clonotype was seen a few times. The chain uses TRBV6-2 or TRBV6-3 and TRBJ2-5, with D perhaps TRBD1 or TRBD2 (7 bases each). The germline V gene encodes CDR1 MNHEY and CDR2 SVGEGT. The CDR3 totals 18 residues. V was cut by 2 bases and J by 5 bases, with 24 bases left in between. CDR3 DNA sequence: TGTGCCAGCAGTTACGACGCTCCCAGGGGGGGCCGAAGGGAGACCCAGTACTTC. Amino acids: CASSYDAPRGGRRETQYF.

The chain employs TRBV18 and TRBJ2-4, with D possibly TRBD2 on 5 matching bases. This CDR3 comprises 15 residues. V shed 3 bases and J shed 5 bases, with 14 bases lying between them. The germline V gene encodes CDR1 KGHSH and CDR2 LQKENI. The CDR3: CASSPRASLENIQYF. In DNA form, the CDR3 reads TGTGCCAGCTCACCGAGGGCCAGCCTAGAAAACATTCAGTACTTC.